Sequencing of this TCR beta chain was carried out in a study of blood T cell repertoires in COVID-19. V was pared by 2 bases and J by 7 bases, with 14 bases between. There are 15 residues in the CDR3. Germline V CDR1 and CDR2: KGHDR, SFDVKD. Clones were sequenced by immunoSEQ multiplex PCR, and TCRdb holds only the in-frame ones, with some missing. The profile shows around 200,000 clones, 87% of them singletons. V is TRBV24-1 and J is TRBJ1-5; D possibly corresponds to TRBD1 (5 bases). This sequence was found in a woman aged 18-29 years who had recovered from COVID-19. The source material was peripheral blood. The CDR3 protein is CATSDSGFSDQPQHF. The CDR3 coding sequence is TGTGCCACCAGTGATTCAGGGTTCTCCGACCAGCCCCAGCATTTT.